Following are 8 T cell receptor beta chains from one sample sequenced in a study of T cells in localized non-small cell lung cancer. This table comes from immunoSEQ multiplex PCR, and its TCRdb copy is limited to in-frame clones, with some not included. The sample shows 2,000 to 2,500 clones, around 26% of them seen only once. The material was lung tumor tissue, obtained before any cancer treatment. These TCRs come from a male donor aged 60 or over with stage III lung adenocarcinoma.

The rearrangement links TRBV28 to TRBJ1-2; D call uncertain. This CDR3 spans 15 amino acids. The ends were cut back, 1 base at V and 5 bases at J, with 14 bases in the middle. Germline CDR1 reads MDHEN; CDR2 reads SYDVKM. CDR3 bases: TGTGCCAGCAGTTTATACGGGGTATTAGGGTATGGCTACACCTTC. It codes for CASSLYGVLGYGYTF.

This clone was seen a single time. The rearrangement links TRBV4-1 to TRBJ1-3, with TRBD1 as a possible D gene (5 bases). Between the trimmed V and J ends, which lost 0 bases and 4 bases, there was a span of 7 bases. Germline V gene lookup returns CDR1 MGHRA and CDR2 YSYEKL. This CDR3 is built from 14 residues. The CDR3 DNA is TGCGCCAGCAGCCAAGATCGGGGGGGAAACACCATATATTTT. Amino acids: CASSQDRGGNTIYF.

This clone came up a few times. The chain combines TRBV11-3 with TRBJ2-7, with 8 nucleotides matching TRBD2. V lost 3 bases to trimming and J lost 6 bases; unmatched junction nucleotides: 7. The CDR3 extends over 14 amino acids. CDR1 is SGHNT and CDR2 is YENEEA in the germline V gene. The CDR3 nucleotides read TGTGCCAGCAGCTTTCCCGGACTAGCACCCGAGCAGTACTTC. The encoded protein is CASSFPGLAPEQYF.

In its sample, this clone is medium-sized. V is TRBV11-3 and J is TRBJ1-1, with 7 bases identical to TRBD1. Trimming took 2 bases from V and 1 from J; bases not matched to a gene: 1. Germline V CDR1 and CDR2: SGHNT, YENEEA. The CDR3 loop spans 14 amino acids. The CDR3 DNA reads TGTGCCAGCAGCTTAAGGGGGCGGAACACTGAAGCTTTCTTT. Translation: CASSLRGRNTEAFF.

By sample share, this clone is medium-sized. The chain has TRBV9 and TRBJ2-5; D might be TRBD1 (6 bases). The germline V gene has CDR1 SGDLS and CDR2 YYNGEE. Trimming removed 5 bases from V and 5 bases from J, with 16 bases in between. The CDR3 has 14 amino acids. The CDR3 reads CASSVHPQGETQYF. CDR3 DNA: TGTGCCAGCAGTGTACATCCCCAGGGGGAGACCCAGTACTTC.

This chain uses TRBV11-3 with TRBJ1-1; a possible D gene is TRBD1 (5 bases). V was pared by 5 bases and J by 4 bases, with 14 bases between. This CDR3 comprises 14 residues. Germline V gene lookup returns CDR1 SGHNT and CDR2 YENEEA. The CDR3 DNA sequence: TGTGCCAGCAGCATGGGGGGGTTGGCCACTGAAGCTTTCTTT. As protein: CASSMGGLATEAFF.

By sample fraction, this clone is medium-sized. The genes are TRBV7-1 and TRBJ2-7, with D possibly being TRBD2 (6 bases). TRBV7-1 counts as an open reading frame of uncertain function. CDR3 length: 13 amino acids. The V and J ends lost 4 bases and 1 base respectively, with 8 bases between them. CDR3 amino acids: CASSFGGSYEQYF. CDR3 bases: TGTGCCAGCAGCTTCGGGGGATCCTACGAGCAGTACTTC.

This clone was counted between two and nine times. This rearrangement joins TRBV19 to TRBJ2-2, with TRBD2 matching over 14 bases. The J segment lost 7 bases and the V segment lost 5 bases, leaving 3 bases of the junction unmatched. Germline assignment: CDR1 LNHDA and CDR2 SQIVND (reference sequence). The CDR3 is 15 residues long. The CDR3 region is CASSQGLAGVGELFF. CDR3 bases: TGTGCCAGTAGTCAGGGACTAGCGGGGGTCGGGGAGCTGTTTTTT.